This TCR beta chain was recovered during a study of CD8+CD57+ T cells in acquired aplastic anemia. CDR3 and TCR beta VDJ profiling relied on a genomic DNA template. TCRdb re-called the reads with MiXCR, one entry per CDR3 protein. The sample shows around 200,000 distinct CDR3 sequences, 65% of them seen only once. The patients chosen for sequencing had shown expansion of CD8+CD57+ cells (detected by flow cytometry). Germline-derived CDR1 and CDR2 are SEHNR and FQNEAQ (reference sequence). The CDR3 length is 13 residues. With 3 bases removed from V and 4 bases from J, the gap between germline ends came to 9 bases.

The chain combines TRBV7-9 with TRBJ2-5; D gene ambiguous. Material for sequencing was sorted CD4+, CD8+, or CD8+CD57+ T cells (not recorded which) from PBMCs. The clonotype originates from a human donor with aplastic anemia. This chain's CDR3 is CASSLLFPETQYF. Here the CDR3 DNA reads TGTGCCAGCAGCTTGTTATTCCCAGAGACCCAGTACTTC.